This is a list of T cell receptor beta chains from one sample in a study of T-cell memory formation after mild COVID-19. MiXCR, run by TCRdb on the 5' RACE reads, gives a single entry per CDR3 protein. The sample contains about 210,000 distinct CDR3 sequences, more than 9% of which appear only once. Sequencing input: PBMCs or a T cell subset sorted from them (not recorded which). The receptors come from a man between 18 and 29 years old who had mild COVID-19 (a few samples of this study predate the infection). Cell type and time point are not known. Both conserved end residues are part of each CDR3. A D gene is named only where the DNA matches it firmly. Some rows have no size entry. The others give once, few or many, or a class for an expanded clone.

d_gene: -; v_gene: TRBV5-1; abundance: many; j_gene: TRBJ2-2; CDR3nt: TGCGCCAGCAGCTTGGAAGCCAGGGGTCACACCGGGGAGCTGTTTTTT; CDR3aa: CASSLEARGHTGELFF
d_gene: TRBD1; v_gene: TRBV6-1; abundance: few; j_gene: TRBJ1-2; CDR3nt: TGTGCCAGCAGTCAATGGACAGGTCTTATTGGCTACACCTTC; CDR3aa: CASSQWTGLIGYTF
d_gene: TRBD1; v_gene: TRBV24-1; abundance: few; j_gene: TRBJ2-1; CDR3nt: TGTGCCACCAGTGATTTTAGCAGGGACAGGCTTCTTAATGAGCAGTTCTTC; CDR3aa: CATSDFSRDRLLNEQFF
d_gene: -; v_gene: TRBV15; abundance: -; j_gene: TRBJ1-5; CDR3nt: TGTGCCACCAGCCGGGACCCGGATCAGCCCCAGCATTTT; CDR3aa: CATSRDPDQPQHF
d_gene: -; v_gene: TRBV21-1; abundance: -; j_gene: TRBJ2-2; CDR3nt: TGTGCCAGCAGCAAAGAGCACCAGAACACCTGGGAGCTGTTTTTT; CDR3aa: CASSKEHQNTWELFF
d_gene: -; v_gene: TRBV7-2; abundance: few; j_gene: TRBJ2-3; CDR3nt: TGTGCCAGCAGCCCGGGGGGCGCGCAGTATTTT; CDR3aa: CASSPGGAQYF
d_gene: TRBD1; v_gene: TRBV4-2; abundance: -; j_gene: TRBJ1-1; CDR3nt: TGTGCCAGCAGCCGCCCCCCGGGACAGGGGGCGAGTACTGAAGCTTTCTTT; CDR3aa: CASSRPPGQGASTEAFF
d_gene: TRBD2; v_gene: TRBV4-3; abundance: -; j_gene: TRBJ2-3; CDR3nt: TGCGCCAGCAGCCAAACTCTACCGGGGGGGGCTTCTAGCACAGATACGCAGTATTTT; CDR3aa: CASSQTLPGGASSTDTQYF
d_gene: -; v_gene: TRBV18; abundance: many; j_gene: TRBJ1-5; CDR3nt: TGTGCCAGCAGTCCTCCAGGGGGCAATCAGCCCCAGCATTTT; CDR3aa: CASSPPGGNQPQHF
d_gene: TRBD1; v_gene: TRBV11-2; abundance: -; j_gene: TRBJ2-5; CDR3nt: TGTGCCAGCAGCTCTGACAGGGGGCTCGCAGAGACCCAGTACTTC; CDR3aa: CASSSDRGLAETQYF
d_gene: TRBD1; v_gene: TRBV28; abundance: -; j_gene: TRBJ1-1; CDR3nt: TGTGCCAGCAGTTTGTACAGGGGGCGCGGATGGAGGACTGAAGCTTTCTTT; CDR3aa: CASSLYRGRGWRTEAFF
d_gene: TRBD2; v_gene: TRBV10-3; abundance: -; j_gene: TRBJ2-1; CDR3nt: TGTGCCAGCTTGGGGGGGAACCCCTACAATGAGCAGTTCTTC; CDR3aa: CASLGGNPYNEQFF
d_gene: -; v_gene: TRBV7-2; abundance: few; j_gene: TRBJ2-2; CDR3nt: TGTGCCAGCAGCTTAGCCATGTTAAACACCGGGGAGCTGTTTTTT; CDR3aa: CASSLAMLNTGELFF
d_gene: -; v_gene: TRBV20-1; abundance: few; j_gene: TRBJ1-1; CDR3nt: TGCAGTGCTAGAGAAGGGGGGCCGACTGAAGCTTTCTTT; CDR3aa: CSAREGGPTEAFF
d_gene: TRBD2; v_gene: TRBV7-9; abundance: few; j_gene: TRBJ2-2; CDR3nt: TGTGCCAGCAGCGCGCGGGGGGACCTCGCGAACACCGGGGAGCTGTTTTTT; CDR3aa: CASSARGDLANTGELFF
d_gene: TRBD1; v_gene: TRBV10-3; abundance: many; j_gene: TRBJ1-5; CDR3nt: TGTGCCATCAGTGAACCCGGGACAGATAATCAGCCCCAGCATTTT; CDR3aa: CAISEPGTDNQPQHF
d_gene: -; v_gene: TRBV24-1; abundance: few; j_gene: TRBJ2-6; CDR3nt: TGTGCCACCAGCTCGAGCTCTGGGGCCAACGTCCTGACTTTC; CDR3aa: CATSSSSGANVLTF
d_gene: TRBD1; v_gene: TRBV5-5; abundance: -; j_gene: TRBJ2-7; CDR3nt: TGTGCCAGCAGCCTCGGACAGGGGGCTAGCAAGCAGTACTTC; CDR3aa: CASSLGQGASKQYF
d_gene: -; v_gene: TRBV6-2/TRBV6-3; abundance: few; j_gene: TRBJ2-7; CDR3nt: TGTGCCAGTAGTGACTACGAGCAGTACTTC; CDR3aa: CASSDYEQYF
d_gene: -; v_gene: TRBV5-5; abundance: many; j_gene: TRBJ2-3; CDR3nt: TGTGCCAGCAGCTTGGCTACTTCTAGCACAGATACGCAGTATTTT; CDR3aa: CASSLATSSTDTQYF
d_gene: -; v_gene: TRBV7-2; abundance: many; j_gene: TRBJ2-3; CDR3nt: TGTGCCAGCAGCCCCAACGGGGCGCCAGATACGCAGTATTTT; CDR3aa: CASSPNGAPDTQYF
d_gene: -; v_gene: TRBV12-3/TRBV12-4; abundance: few; j_gene: TRBJ2-2; CDR3nt: TGTGCCAGCAGTTTCCGGGACAAGAGGAGGACCGGGGAGCTGTTTTTT; CDR3aa: CASSFRDKRRTGELFF
d_gene: TRBD1; v_gene: TRBV5-4; abundance: few; j_gene: TRBJ1-1; CDR3nt: TGTGCCAGCAGCAAGGGACAGGGTGGGACTGAAGCTTTCTTT; CDR3aa: CASSKGQGGTEAFF
d_gene: -; v_gene: TRBV7-2; abundance: few; j_gene: TRBJ2-3; CDR3nt: TGTGCCAGCAGCCCAAGGACTGGAGATACGCAGTATTTT; CDR3aa: CASSPRTGDTQYF
d_gene: TRBD1; v_gene: TRBV2; abundance: -; j_gene: TRBJ1-1; CDR3nt: TGTGCCAGTACCCCCCGGACAGGGGTAAGGAGGACTTTCTTT; CDR3aa: CASTPRTGVRRTFF
d_gene: -; v_gene: TRBV6-2/TRBV6-3; abundance: -; j_gene: TRBJ1-2; CDR3nt: TGTGCCAGCATTCTACGGGACTCCAATCCCCAGAGGGGCTACACCTTC; CDR3aa: CASILRDSNPQRGYTF
d_gene: TRBD1; v_gene: TRBV5-1; abundance: few; j_gene: TRBJ2-2; CDR3nt: TGCGCCAGCAGCTTGGGAGGGACAGTTAACACCGGGGAGCTGTTTTTT; CDR3aa: CASSLGGTVNTGELFF
d_gene: -; v_gene: TRBV25-1; abundance: few; j_gene: TRBJ1-3; CDR3nt: TGTGCCAGCAGTGTGGTCTCTGGAAACACCATATATTTT; CDR3aa: CASSVVSGNTIYF
d_gene: TRBD1; v_gene: TRBV9; abundance: -; j_gene: TRBJ2-7; CDR3nt: TGTGCCAGCAGCGAGGGACAGGGGAACTGGGACGAGCAGTACTTC; CDR3aa: CASSEGQGNWDEQYF
d_gene: TRBD1; v_gene: TRBV30; abundance: -; j_gene: TRBJ2-3; CDR3nt: TGTGCCTGGGGTACAGGGGGCACAGATACGCAGTATTTT; CDR3aa: CAWGTGGTDTQYF
d_gene: -; v_gene: TRBV1; abundance: few; j_gene: TRBJ1-2; CDR3nt: TGCACCAGCAGCCAGGACAGGGGGCCGGGTGGCTACACCTTC; CDR3aa: CTSSQDRGPGGYTF
d_gene: TRBD2; v_gene: TRBV4-1; abundance: -; j_gene: TRBJ2-1; CDR3nt: TGCGCCAGCAGCCAAGGCGGGGGTCCCTACGGCAATGAGCAGTTCTTC; CDR3aa: CASSQGGGPYGNEQFF
d_gene: TRBD1; v_gene: TRBV27; abundance: -; j_gene: TRBJ2-7; CDR3nt: TGTGCCAGCAGTCCGGGACAGGGCTTGTCCTCCTACGAGCAGTACTTC; CDR3aa: CASSPGQGLSSYEQYF
d_gene: TRBD1; v_gene: TRBV6-6; abundance: few; j_gene: TRBJ2-6; CDR3nt: TGTGCCAGCAGTCGAGGGACAGCGTCTACTGGGGCCAACGTCCTGACTTTC; CDR3aa: CASSRGTASTGANVLTF
d_gene: -; v_gene: TRBV4-1; abundance: -; j_gene: TRBJ1-5; CDR3nt: TGCGCCAGCAGCCAAGAAGGTAGCAATCAGCCCCAGCATTTT; CDR3aa: CASSQEGSNQPQHF
d_gene: -; v_gene: TRBV19; abundance: -; j_gene: TRBJ2-3; CDR3nt: TGTGCCACCAAGTACTGGACTGGCACAGATACGCAGTATTTT; CDR3aa: CATKYWTGTDTQYF
d_gene: -; v_gene: TRBV5-1; abundance: few; j_gene: TRBJ2-1; CDR3nt: TGCGCCAGCAGCTTGGTATTGGGGTTCGAGCAGTTCTTC; CDR3aa: CASSLVLGFEQFF
d_gene: -; v_gene: TRBV20-1; abundance: few; j_gene: TRBJ2-1; CDR3nt: TGCAGTGCTAGACCGGAAAGCTCCTACAATGAGCAGTTCTTC; CDR3aa: CSARPESSYNEQFF
d_gene: TRBD1; v_gene: TRBV5-1; abundance: -; j_gene: TRBJ1-1; CDR3nt: TGCGCCAGCAGCAGGAGAGACAGGGGAGGAACTGAAGCTTTCTTT; CDR3aa: CASSRRDRGGTEAFF
d_gene: -; v_gene: TRBV7-2; abundance: few; j_gene: TRBJ2-5; CDR3nt: TGTGCCAGCAGCTTAGGGACAGGGAGGGTAGAGACCCAGTACTTC; CDR3aa: CASSLGTGRVETQYF
d_gene: TRBD1; v_gene: TRBV7-2; abundance: many; j_gene: TRBJ2-1; CDR3nt: TGTGCCAGCAGCGCCGGACAGGGGGGCAATGAGCAGTTCTTC; CDR3aa: CASSAGQGGNEQFF
d_gene: TRBD2; v_gene: TRBV29-1; abundance: few; j_gene: TRBJ2-1; CDR3nt: TGCAGCGTTGACACCCTAGCGGCTCGGGCCAATGAGCAGTTCTTC; CDR3aa: CSVDTLAARANEQFF
d_gene: -; v_gene: TRBV7-3; abundance: few; j_gene: TRBJ2-7; CDR3nt: TGTGCCAGCAGCTTACGAGGGGCCGGCGAGCAGTACTTC; CDR3aa: CASSLRGAGEQYF
d_gene: -; v_gene: TRBV20-1; abundance: -; j_gene: TRBJ2-1; CDR3nt: TGCAGTGCTAGAGGGGGCGGGCAGGGTGTCCCCAATGAGCAGTTCTTC; CDR3aa: CSARGGGQGVPNEQFF
d_gene: TRBD2; v_gene: TRBV20-1; abundance: few; j_gene: TRBJ2-1; CDR3nt: TGCAGTGCTAGTCGGCTAGCGGGGAGGTACAATGAGCAGTTCTTC; CDR3aa: CSASRLAGRYNEQFF